This T cell receptor beta chain was profiled in a study of regulatory T cells. From germline, CDR1 is MNHNS and CDR2 SASEGT. Trimming cost V 7 bases and J 6 bases, with 15 bases left between them. The CDR3 has 14 amino acids. The primer mix had 52 TRBV and 13 TRBJ primers. TCRdb's table, derived via immunoSEQ multiplex PCR, lists solely in-frame clones and lacks some. The sample records fewer than 20,000 clones, 75% to 85% being singletons. Every patient with CD3G deficiency had evidence of autoimmunity. Regulatory (CD25-high CD127-low) and conventional (CD25-low CD127-high) CD4+ T cells were sorted separately. Study-wide findings and caveats: Skewed V and J usage and few unique V-J pairs marked patient repertoires, most in Tregs. Hydrophobic residues at CDR3 positions 6 and 7 were enriched in conventional CD4+ T cells of CD3G-deficient patients.

In this sample, this clone turned up once. Its specificity is unknown. Material for sequencing was conventional CD4+ T cells sorted from blood. The source of this sequence is a person in their thirties with CD3G deficiency. This chain links TRBV6-1 with TRBJ2-2; D remains ambiguous. DNA for the CDR3: TGTGCCAGCAAAATTCTGGAAAATGCCGGGGAGCTGTTTTTT. It encodes CASKILENAGELFF.